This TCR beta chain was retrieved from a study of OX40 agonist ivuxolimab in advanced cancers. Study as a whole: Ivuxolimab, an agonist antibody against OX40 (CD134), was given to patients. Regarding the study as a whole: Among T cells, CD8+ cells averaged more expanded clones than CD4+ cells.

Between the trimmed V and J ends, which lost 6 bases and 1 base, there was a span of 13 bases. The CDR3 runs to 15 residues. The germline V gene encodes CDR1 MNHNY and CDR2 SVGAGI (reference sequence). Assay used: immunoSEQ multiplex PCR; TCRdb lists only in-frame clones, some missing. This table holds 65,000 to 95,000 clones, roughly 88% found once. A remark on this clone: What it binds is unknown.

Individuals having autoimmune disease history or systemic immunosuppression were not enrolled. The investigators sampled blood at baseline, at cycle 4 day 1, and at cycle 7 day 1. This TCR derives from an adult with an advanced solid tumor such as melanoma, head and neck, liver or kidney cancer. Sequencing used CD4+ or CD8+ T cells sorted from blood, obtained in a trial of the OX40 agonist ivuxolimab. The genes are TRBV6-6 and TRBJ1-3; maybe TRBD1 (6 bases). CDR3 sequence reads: CASSLGQGSGNTIYF. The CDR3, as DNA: TGTGCCAGCAGCCTGGGACAAGGGTCTGGAAACACCATATATTTT.